A selection of T cell receptor beta chains follows, all from one sample in a study of blood T cell repertoires in COVID-19. Produced via immunoSEQ multiplex PCR; TCRdb's table is partial and in-frame only. The sample carries some 150,000 clones, 80% to 90% recorded once. The sample was peripheral blood. The origin of the receptors is a woman aged 55-69 years with COVID-19, enrolled during active disease. CDR3s include the opening cysteine and the closing phenylalanine or tryptophan. The D gene is left open where the match is weak. Clone size is shown for a subset of rows, as once, few, many or a class of expanded clone.

j_gene: TRBJ1-1; v_gene: TRBV6-5; d_gene: TRBD1; abundance: -; CDR3aa: CASSYSIGGAGTEAFF; CDR3nt: TGTGCCAGCAGTTACTCGATAGGGGGCGCGGGCACTGAAGCTTTCTTT
j_gene: TRBJ2-5; v_gene: TRBV18; d_gene: -; abundance: -; CDR3aa: CASSLKETQYF; CDR3nt: TGTGCCAGCTCACTTAAAGAGACCCAGTACTTC
j_gene: TRBJ1-2; v_gene: TRBV6-5; d_gene: -; abundance: -; CDR3aa: CASMGEEYGYTF; CDR3nt: TGTGCCAGCATGGGGGAGGAATATGGCTACACCTTC
j_gene: TRBJ1-5; v_gene: TRBV6-5; d_gene: -; abundance: -; CDR3aa: CASKWGREDQPQHF; CDR3nt: TGTGCCAGCAAGTGGGGTAGGGAGGATCAGCCCCAGCATTTT
j_gene: TRBJ1-2; v_gene: TRBV10-3; d_gene: -; abundance: few; CDR3aa: CAISEGQSIYYGYTF; CDR3nt: TGTGCCATCAGTGAGGGGCAGTCCATCTACTATGGCTACACCTTC
j_gene: TRBJ2-1; v_gene: TRBV9; d_gene: TRBD2; abundance: -; CDR3aa: CASSKNSGGVPWEQFF; CDR3nt: TGTGCCAGCAGCAAAAACAGCGGGGGGGTTCCATGGGAGCAGTTCTTC
j_gene: TRBJ1-3; v_gene: TRBV2; d_gene: TRBD1; abundance: many; CDR3aa: CASSEALLRGQGHF; CDR3nt: TGTGCCAGCAGTGAAGCGCTTCTTAGAGGACAGGGCCATTTT
j_gene: TRBJ1-2; v_gene: TRBV7-9; d_gene: -; abundance: -; CDR3aa: CASSTLQGNYGYTF; CDR3nt: TGTGCCAGCAGTACCCTACAGGGCAACTATGGCTACACCTTC
j_gene: TRBJ1-1; v_gene: TRBV27; d_gene: -; abundance: -; CDR3aa: CASRSPDTEAFF; CDR3nt: TGTGCCAGCAGATCCCCGGACACTGAAGCTTTCTTT
j_gene: TRBJ1-2; v_gene: TRBV6-5; d_gene: TRBD1; abundance: -; CDR3aa: CASSPRGGQYGYTF; CDR3nt: TGTGCCAGCAGTCCCCGGGGGGGACAGTATGGCTACACCTTC